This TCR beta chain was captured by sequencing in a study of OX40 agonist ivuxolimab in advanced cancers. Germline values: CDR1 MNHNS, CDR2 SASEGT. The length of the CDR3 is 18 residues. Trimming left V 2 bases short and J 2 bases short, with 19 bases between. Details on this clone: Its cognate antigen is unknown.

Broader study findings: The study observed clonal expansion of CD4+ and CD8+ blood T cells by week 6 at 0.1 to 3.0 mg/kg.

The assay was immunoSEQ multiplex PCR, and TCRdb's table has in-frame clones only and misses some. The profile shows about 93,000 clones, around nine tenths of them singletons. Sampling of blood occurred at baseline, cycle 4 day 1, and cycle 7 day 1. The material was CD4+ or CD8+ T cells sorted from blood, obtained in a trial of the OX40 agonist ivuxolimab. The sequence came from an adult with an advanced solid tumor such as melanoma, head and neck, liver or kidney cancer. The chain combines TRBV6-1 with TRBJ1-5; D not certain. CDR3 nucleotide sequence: TGTGCCAGCAGTGAATCCCAAGCGGAGGTTTCAGGCAATCAGCCCCAGCATTTT. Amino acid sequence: CASSESQAEVSGNQPQHF.